This TCR beta chain was captured by sequencing in a study of beta chain features in type 1 diabetes (dated by TCRdb to the late 2010s). For the study in its entirety: Mean age, gender distribution, total cell number and subset yield did not differ between patients and healthy donors. In the study, TCRB repertoires of sorted circulating CD4+ T cell subsets from recently diagnosed type 1 diabetes patients were compared with those of matched healthy donors. A total of roughly 100 million sorted cells were examined across all samples, and a strong correlation was observed between cell number per subset and RNA yield. Whereas all 30 or so donors provided naive and central memory subsets, regulatory and stem cell-like memory subsets were isolated from just 8 patients and roughly 8 healthy donors. The paper as a whole reports these results and caveats: A moderate but significant shortening of TCRB CDR3 length was observed in type 1 diabetes patients in all four CD4+ subsets. Only small numbers of individuals were included in the HLA sub-analyses, which left unresolved whether HLA type had any influence on TCRB rearrangement. PCR may preferentially amplify shorter templates, but because patient and control samples were amplified and corrected together, any resulting skew would affect both groups equally. Because cDNA was sequenced instead of genomic DNA, activated cells with high expression could be over-represented, although the groups did not differ in activation or CD3 levels. Naive, central memory and regulatory TCRB repertoires appeared more similar among patients than among healthy donors. Fewer insertions and more nucleotide deletions at VDJ recombination sites were observed in patients with type 1 diabetes, implying thymic rearrangement abnormalities.

Each donor gave one peripheral blood draw, averaging roughly 120 mL, which was collected into heparinised tubes. A BD FACSAria II was used to sort naive, central memory, regulatory and stem cell-like memory CD4+ T cells with a panel that included CD45RO, CCR7, CD25, CD127, CD95 and CD27. A purity above 95% was achieved for all sorted populations. Right away, PBMCs were isolated by Lymphoprep density gradient centrifugation and were stained directly, with no culture step. To minimize batch effects, samples were stained and sorted in pairs, one healthy donor with one patient per experiment. The High Capacity cDNA Reverse Transcription Kit was used to reverse transcribe all of the isolated RNA, meaning that expressed TCRB transcripts were what got sequenced. Naive, central memory and regulatory T cell samples underwent deep immunoSEQ sequencing, averaging roughly 3.5 million total reads per sample. Sorted cells were lysed in RLT buffer, and RNA was extracted using DNase-treated RNeasy Micro or Mini kits according to cell number. To prevent cross-contamination, every cell subset was processed on its own, while patient and healthy donor samples were processed together. Using the immunoSEQ multiplex PCR, TCRB sequences were amplified from cDNA into 87-bp fragments spanning the CDR3 region. Amplicons were sequenced on the Illumina HiSeq platform. The published analysis was carried out like this. PCR bias was computationally corrected using synthetic template baselines, reads within Hamming distance 2 were collapsed, and singletons that could not be merged were discarded. Reads were aligned against IMGT to assign V, D and J genes, CDR3 length and insertions or deletions at six rearrangement sites. Within each subset, clonotype counts were normalized to sorted cell number, and only after that were true diversity and Gini coefficients computed with the tcR R package. Repertoire sharing was quantified using the overlap coefficient calculated on TCRB nucleotide sequences. The table was pulled from immuneACCESS by TCRdb, which kept in-frame rearrangements only. Such tables lose some clones; where checked, under half of the loss comes from unresolved V genes, and the rest has no known cause. That table gives V, J and clone size, and the DNA gave D and trimming. Present in this sample are 130,000 to 150,000 clones, 6.9% of which were seen just once. Around 1.5% of the sample is in the top ten clones.

This clone was observed a handful of times. The specificity of this receptor is unknown. It has no much larger one-base neighbor in the sample; base qualities were not kept. Sequences SGHTA (CDR1) and FQGNSA (CDR2) are obtained from the germline V gene. V is cut back by 5 bases and J by 9 bases, with 6 bases in the junction unmatched. The CDR3 starts with the cysteine, ends with the phenylalanine, and has 15 residues. The kept DNA is CDR3 alone, 45 bases in frame from the first base. The chain is assembled from TRBV7-2 and TRBJ2-1; 14 of the junction bases match TRBD2. The TCR was taken from a woman aged 25 to 45 in good health. Sequencing input: central memory CD4+ T cells from blood. The CDR3 loop reads CASSLGLAGVLEQFF. The nucleotide sequence reads as follows: TGTGCCAGCAGCCTGGGACTAGCGGGAGTTCTTGAGCAGTTCTTC.